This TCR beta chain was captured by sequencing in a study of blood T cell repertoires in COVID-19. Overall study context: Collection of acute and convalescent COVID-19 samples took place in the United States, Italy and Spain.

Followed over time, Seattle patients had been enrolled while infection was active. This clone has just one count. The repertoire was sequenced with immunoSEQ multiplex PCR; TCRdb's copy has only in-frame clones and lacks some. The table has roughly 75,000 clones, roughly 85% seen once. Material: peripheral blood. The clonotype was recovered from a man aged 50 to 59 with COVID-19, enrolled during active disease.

The CDR3 DNA is TGTGCCAGCAGGAAAGAGCGTGCAGGGGATCACGGGGAGCTGTTTTTT. Its protein is CASRKERAGDHGELFF. The chain joins TRBV4-2 to TRBJ2-2; the D gene is possibly TRBD1 (6 bases). Trimming took 6 bases from V and 7 from J, leaving 21 bases between them. Germline CDR1 and CDR2: LGHNA and YNFKEQ. The CDR3 loop spans 16 amino acids.